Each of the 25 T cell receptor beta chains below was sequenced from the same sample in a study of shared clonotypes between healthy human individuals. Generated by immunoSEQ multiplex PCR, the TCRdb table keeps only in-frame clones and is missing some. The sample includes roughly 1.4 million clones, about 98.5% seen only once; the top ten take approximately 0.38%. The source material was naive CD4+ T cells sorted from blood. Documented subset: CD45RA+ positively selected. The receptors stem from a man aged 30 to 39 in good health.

CDR3: CASSERIAGGNTGELFF. Here the CDR3 DNA reads TGTGCCAGCAGTGAACGAATAGCGGGAGGCAACACCGGGGAGCTGTTTTTT. The chain carries TRBV2 and TRBJ2-2; 10 bases match TRBD2. The germline V gene encodes CDR1 SNHLY and CDR2 FYNNEI. With 2 bases clipped from V and 2 bases from J, the junction kept 5 bases outside the gene matches. The CDR3 runs to 17 residues.

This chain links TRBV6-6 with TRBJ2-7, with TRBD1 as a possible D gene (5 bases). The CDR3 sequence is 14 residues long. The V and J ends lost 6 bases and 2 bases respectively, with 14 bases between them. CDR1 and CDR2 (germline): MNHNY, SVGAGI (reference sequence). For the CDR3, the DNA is TGTGCCAGCAGCCTCCTTGGGGCGGCCTACGAGCAGTACTTC. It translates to CASSLLGAAYEQYF.

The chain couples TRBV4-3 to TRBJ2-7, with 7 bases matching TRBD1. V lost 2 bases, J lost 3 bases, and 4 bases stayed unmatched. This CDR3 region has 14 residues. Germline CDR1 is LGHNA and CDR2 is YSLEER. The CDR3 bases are TGCGCCAGCAGCCAACGGGACAGTATCTACGAGCAGTACTTC. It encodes CASSQRDSIYEQYF.

Here the CDR3 reads CASSPFSASGRWISYEQYF. The CDR3 coding sequence is TGTGCCAGCTCACCATTCTCGGCTAGCGGGAGATGGATCTCCTACGAGCAGTACTTC. The V gene is TRBV18, the J gene TRBJ2-7; 10 nucleotides agree with TRBD2. V shed 2 bases, J shed 0 bases, and the junction held 13 bases outside the gene matches. CDR3 length: 19 residues. Per the germline V gene, CDR1 is KGHSH and CDR2 is LQKENI.

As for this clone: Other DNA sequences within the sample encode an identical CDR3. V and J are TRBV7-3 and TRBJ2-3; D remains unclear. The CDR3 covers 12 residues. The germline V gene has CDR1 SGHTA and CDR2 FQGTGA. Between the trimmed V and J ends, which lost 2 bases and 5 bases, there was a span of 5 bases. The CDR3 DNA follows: TGTGCCAGCAGCTTATCCGGAGATACGCAGTATTTT. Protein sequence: CASSLSGDTQYF.

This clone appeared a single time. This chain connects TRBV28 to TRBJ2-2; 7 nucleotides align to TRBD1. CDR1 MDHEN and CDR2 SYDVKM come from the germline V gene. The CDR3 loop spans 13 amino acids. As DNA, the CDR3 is TGTGCTATCGGACAGGTGGACACCGGGGAGCTGTTTTTT. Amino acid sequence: CAIGQVDTGELFF.

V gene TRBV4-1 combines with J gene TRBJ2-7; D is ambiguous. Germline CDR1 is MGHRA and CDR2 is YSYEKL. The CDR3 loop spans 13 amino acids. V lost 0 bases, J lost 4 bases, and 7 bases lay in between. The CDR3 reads CASSQDGLYEQYF. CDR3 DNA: TGCGCCAGCAGCCAAGATGGGTTGTACGAGCAGTACTTC.

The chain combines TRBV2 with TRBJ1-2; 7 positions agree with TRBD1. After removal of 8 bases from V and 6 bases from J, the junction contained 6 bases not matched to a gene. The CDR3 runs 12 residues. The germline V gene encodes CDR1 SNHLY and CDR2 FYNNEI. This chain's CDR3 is CASQGDGHGYTF. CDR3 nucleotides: TGTGCCAGCCAGGGGGATGGCCATGGCTACACCTTC.

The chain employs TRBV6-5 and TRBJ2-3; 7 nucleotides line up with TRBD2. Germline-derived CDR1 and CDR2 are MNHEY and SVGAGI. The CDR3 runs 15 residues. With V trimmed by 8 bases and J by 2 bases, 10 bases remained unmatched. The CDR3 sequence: CASGGAGASTDTQYF. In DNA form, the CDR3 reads TGTGCCAGCGGGGGTGCGGGAGCCTCCACAGATACGCAGTATTTT.

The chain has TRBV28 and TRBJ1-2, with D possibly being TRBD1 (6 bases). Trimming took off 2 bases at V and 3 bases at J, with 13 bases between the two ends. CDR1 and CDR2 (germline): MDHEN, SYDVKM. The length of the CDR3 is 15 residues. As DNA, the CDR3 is TGTGCCAGCAGTTTAGTGGGGGGCCGGGACTATGGCTACACCTTC. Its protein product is CASSLVGGRDYGYTF.

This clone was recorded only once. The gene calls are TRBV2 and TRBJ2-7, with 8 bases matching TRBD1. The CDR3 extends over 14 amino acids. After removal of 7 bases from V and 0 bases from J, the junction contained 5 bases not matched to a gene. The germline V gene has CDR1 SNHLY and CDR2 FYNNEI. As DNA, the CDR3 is TGTGCCAGCACCATAGGGACAGGCTCCTACGAGCAGTACTTC. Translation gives CASTIGTGSYEQYF. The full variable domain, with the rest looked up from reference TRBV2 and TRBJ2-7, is EPEVTQTPSHQVTQMGQEVILRCVPISNHLYFYWYRQILGQKVEFLVSFYNNEISEKSEIFDDQFSVERPDGSNFTLKIRSTKLEDSAMYFCASTIGTGSYEQYFGPGTRLTVT.

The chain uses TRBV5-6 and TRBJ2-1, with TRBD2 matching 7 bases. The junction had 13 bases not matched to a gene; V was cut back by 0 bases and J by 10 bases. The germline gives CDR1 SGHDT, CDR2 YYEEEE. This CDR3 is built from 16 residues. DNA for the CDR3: TGTGCCAGCAGCTTGGGCGGTAGCGGGTTGATTCGGGAGCAGTTCTTC. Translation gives CASSLGGSGLIREQFF. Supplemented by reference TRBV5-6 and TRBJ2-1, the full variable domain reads DAGVTQSPTHLIKTRGQQVTLRCSPKSGHDTVSWYQQALGQGPQFIFQYYEEEERQRGNFPDRFSGHQFPNYSSELNVNALLLGDSALYLCASSLGGSGLIREQFFGPGTRLTVL.

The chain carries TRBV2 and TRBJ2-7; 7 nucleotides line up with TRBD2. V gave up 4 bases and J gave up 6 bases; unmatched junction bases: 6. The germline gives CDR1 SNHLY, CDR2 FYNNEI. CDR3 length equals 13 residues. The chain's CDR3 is CASSAGGHTEQYF. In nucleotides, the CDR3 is TGTGCCAGCAGTGCGGGAGGCCATACCGAGCAGTACTTC.

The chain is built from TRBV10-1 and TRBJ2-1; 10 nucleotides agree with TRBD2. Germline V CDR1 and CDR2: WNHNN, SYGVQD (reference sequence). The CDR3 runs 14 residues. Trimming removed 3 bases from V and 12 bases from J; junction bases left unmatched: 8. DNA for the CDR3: TGCGCCAGCAGTGAAAGCGGGAGGGCCGATGGGCAGTTCTTC. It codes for CASSESGRADGQFF.

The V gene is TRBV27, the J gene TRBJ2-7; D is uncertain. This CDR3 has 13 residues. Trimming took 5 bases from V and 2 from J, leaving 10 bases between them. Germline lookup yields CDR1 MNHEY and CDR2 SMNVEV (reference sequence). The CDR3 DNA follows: TGTGCCAGCAGTCCCTCTTCTGCCTACGAGCAGTACTTC. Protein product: CASSPSSAYEQYF.

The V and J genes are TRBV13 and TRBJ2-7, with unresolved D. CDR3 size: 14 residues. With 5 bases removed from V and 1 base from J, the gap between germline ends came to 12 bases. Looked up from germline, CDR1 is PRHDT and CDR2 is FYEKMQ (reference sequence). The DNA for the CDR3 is TGTGCCAGCAGCGTAGAGCGTTTTTCCTACGAGCAGTACTTC. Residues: CASSVERFSYEQYF.

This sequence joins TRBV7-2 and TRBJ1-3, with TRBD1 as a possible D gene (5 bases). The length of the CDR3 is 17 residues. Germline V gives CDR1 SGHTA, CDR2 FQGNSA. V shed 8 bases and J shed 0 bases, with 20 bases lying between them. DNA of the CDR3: TGTGCCAGCTCGGCAGGGCGCTTAGGCGGCTCTGGAAACACCATATATTTT. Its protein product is CASSAGRLGGSGNTIYF.

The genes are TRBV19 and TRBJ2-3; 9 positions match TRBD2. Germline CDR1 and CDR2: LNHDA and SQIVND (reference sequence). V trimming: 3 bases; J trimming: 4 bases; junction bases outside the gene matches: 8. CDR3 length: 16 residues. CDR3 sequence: CASSMPSGIRPDTQYF. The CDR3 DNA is TGTGCCAGTAGTATGCCTAGCGGGATCCGCCCAGATACGCAGTATTTT.

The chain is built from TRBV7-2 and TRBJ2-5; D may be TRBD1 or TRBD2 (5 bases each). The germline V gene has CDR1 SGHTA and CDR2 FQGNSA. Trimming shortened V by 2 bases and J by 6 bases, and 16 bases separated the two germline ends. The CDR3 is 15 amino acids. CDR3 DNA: TGTGCCAGCAGCTTATCAGTGGGCGAGGGGAAGACCCAGTACTTC. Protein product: CASSLSVGEGKTQYF.

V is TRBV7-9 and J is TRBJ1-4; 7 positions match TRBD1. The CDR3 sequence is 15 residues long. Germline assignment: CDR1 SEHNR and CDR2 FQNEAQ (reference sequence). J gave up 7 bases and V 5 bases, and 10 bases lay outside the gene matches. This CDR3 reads CASSPKTGRSEKLFF. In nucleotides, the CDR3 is TGTGCCAGCAGCCCCAAGACAGGGAGGAGTGAAAAACTGTTTTTT.

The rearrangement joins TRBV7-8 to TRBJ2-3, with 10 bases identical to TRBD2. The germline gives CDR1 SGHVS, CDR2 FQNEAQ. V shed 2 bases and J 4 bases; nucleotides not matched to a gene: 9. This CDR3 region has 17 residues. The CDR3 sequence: CASSLFGPAGGPDTQYF. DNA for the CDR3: TGTGCCAGCAGCTTATTCGGTCCAGCGGGAGGGCCAGATACGCAGTATTTT.

CDR3 sequence reads: CASSRLTGPRGNTGELFF. CDR3 coding DNA: TGCGCCAGCAGCCGCCTGACAGGTCCCAGGGGGAACACCGGGGAGCTGTTTTTT. J is TRBJ2-2 and V is TRBV4-3; perhaps TRBD1 as D (6 bases). CDR1 LGHNA and CDR2 YSLEER come from the germline V gene. CDR3 size: 18 residues. Trimming left V 4 bases short and J 1 base short, with 19 bases between.

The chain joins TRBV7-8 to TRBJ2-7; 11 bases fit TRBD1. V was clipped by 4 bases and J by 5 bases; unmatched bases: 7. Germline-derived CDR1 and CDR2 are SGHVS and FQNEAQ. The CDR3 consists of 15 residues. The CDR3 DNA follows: TGTGCCAGCAGCTCGAGAGGGACAGGGGGAGACGAGCAGTACTTC. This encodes CASSSRGTGGDEQYF.

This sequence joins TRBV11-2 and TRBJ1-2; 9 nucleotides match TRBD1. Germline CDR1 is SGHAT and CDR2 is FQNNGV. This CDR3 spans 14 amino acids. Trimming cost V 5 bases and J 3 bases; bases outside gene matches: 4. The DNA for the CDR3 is TGTGCCAGCAGCACCCGACAGGGGGACTATGGCTACACCTTC. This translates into CASSTRQGDYGYTF.

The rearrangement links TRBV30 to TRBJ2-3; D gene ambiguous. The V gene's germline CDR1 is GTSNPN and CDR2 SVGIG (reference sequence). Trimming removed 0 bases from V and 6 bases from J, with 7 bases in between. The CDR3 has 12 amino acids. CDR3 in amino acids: CAWSVRRDTQYF. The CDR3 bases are TGTGCCTGGAGTGTACGGCGGGATACGCAGTATTTT.